This TCR beta chain was profiled in a study of CD8 T cells in Susac syndrome. RNA, at 0.5 to 1 ug, was reverse transcribed with random hexamers. By means of immunoSEQ multiplex PCR, TCR beta CDR3 spanning 54 Vbeta and 13 Jbeta underwent amplification. TCRdb reprocessed the immunoSEQ multiplex PCR reads via MiXCR and lists one record per CDR3 protein. This table holds 350,000 to 550,000 distinct CDR3 sequences, 85% to 90% found once. Bulk CD8+ and CD4+ cells came from magnetic negative isolation; CD8+ TEMRA by FACS. CDR3 size: 15 residues. V lost 0 bases and J 10 bases, leaving 15 bases between the germline ends. Germline CDR1 is MNHEY and CDR2 is SVGAGI.

This receptor was identified in a human donor with multiple sclerosis. The sequenced sample was CD8+ T cells from PBMCs. This chain uses TRBV6-5 with TRBJ2-2; D call uncertain. The CDR3 DNA reads TGTGCCAGCAGTTACTCTTTGGTCCAGATGGCGGAGCTGTTTTTT. Translated: CASSYSLVQMAELFF.